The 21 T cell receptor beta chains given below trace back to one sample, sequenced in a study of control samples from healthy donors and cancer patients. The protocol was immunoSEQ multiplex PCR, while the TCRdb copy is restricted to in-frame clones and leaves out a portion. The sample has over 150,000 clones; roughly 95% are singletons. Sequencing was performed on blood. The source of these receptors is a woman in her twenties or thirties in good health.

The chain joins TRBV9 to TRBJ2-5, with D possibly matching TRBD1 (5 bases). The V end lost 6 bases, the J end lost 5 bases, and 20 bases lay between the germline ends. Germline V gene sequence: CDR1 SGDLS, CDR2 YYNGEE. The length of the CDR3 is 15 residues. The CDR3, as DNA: TGTGCCAGCACCCAGGGTGATAGTGGGCGGGAGACCCAGTACTTC. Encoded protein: CASTQGDSGRETQYF.

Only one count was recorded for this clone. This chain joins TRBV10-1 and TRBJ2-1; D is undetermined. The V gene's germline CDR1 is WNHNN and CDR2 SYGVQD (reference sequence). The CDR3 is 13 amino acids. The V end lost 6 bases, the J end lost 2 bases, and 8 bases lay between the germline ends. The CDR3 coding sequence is TGCGCCAGCAGCTCCCGGGCCTACAATGAGCAGTTCTTC. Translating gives CASSSRAYNEQFF.

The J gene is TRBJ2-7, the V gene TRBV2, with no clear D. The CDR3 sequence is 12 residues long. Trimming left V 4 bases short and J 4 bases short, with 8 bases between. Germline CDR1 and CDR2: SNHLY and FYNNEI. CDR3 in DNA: TGTGCCAGCAGTGTAGCCGGGTACGAGCAGTACTTC. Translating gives CASSVAGYEQYF.

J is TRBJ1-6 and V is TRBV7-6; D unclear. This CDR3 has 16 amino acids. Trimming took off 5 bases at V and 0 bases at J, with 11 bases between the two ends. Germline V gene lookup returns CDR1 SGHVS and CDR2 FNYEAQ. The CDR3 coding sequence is TGTGCCAGCAGCCCAGGAGCTCCCTCCTATAATTCACCCCTCCACTTT. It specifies CASSPGAPSYNSPLHF.

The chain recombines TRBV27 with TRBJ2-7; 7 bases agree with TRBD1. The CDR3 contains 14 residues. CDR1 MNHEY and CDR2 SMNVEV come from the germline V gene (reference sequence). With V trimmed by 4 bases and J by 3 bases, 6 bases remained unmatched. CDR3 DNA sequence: TGTGCCAGCAGTTCCGCTGGACAGGACTACGAGCAGTACTTC. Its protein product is CASSSAGQDYEQYF.

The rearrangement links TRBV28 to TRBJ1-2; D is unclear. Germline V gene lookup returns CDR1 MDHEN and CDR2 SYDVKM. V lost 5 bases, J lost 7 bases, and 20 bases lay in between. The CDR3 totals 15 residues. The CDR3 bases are TGTGCCAGCAGTCTCCCCCAAGCGGGTGTCAGTGGCTACACCTTC. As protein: CASSLPQAGVSGYTF.

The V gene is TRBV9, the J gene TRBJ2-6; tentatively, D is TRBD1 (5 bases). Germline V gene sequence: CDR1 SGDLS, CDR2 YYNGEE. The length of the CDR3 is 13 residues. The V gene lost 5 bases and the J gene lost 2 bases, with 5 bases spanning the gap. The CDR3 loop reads CASRQAGANVLTF. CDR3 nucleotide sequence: TGTGCCAGCAGACAGGCTGGGGCCAACGTCCTGACTTTC. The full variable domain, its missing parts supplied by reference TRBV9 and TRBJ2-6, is DSGVTQTPKHLITATGQRVTLRCSPRSGDLSVYWYQQSLDQGLQFLIQYYNGEERAKGNILERFSAQQFPDLHSELNLSSLELGDSALYFCASRQAGANVLTFGAGSRLTVL.

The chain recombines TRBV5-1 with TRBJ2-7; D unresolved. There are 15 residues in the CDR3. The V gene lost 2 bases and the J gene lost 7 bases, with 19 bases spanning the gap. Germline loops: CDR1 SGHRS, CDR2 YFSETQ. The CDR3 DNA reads TGCGCCAGCAGCTTATGGGTTTCCCCCCCCGGAGAGCAGTACTTC. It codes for CASSLWVSPPGEQYF.

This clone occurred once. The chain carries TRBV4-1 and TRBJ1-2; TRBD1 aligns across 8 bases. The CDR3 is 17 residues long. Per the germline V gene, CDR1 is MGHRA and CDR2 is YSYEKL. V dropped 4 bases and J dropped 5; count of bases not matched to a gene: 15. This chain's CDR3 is CASSPGGGQGLWYGYTF. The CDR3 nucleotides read TGCGCCAGCAGCCCGGGGGGCGGACAGGGCTTATGGTATGGCTACACCTTC.

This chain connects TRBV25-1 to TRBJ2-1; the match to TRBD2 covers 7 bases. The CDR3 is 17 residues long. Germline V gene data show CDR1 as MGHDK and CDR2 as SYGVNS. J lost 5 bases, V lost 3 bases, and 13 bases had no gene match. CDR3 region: CASSDFFGRRGDNEQFF. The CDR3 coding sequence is TGTGCCAGCAGTGACTTTTTCGGGAGGCGAGGGGACAATGAGCAGTTCTTC.

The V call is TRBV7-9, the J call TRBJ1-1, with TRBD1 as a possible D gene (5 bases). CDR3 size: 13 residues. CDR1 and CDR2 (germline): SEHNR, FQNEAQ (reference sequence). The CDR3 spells CATSGRKNTEAFF. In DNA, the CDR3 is TGTGCGACATCGGGGCGGAAGAACACTGAAGCTTTCTTT.

CDR3 loop: CASSLRGATEAFF. In nucleotides, the CDR3 is TGTGCCAGCAGTTTGAGAGGAGCCACTGAAGCTTTCTTT. The chain employs TRBV27 and TRBJ1-1, with D unresolved. The germline V gene encodes CDR1 MNHEY and CDR2 SMNVEV (reference sequence). This CDR3 has 13 residues. V gave up 3 bases and J gave up 4 bases, with 9 bases separating them.

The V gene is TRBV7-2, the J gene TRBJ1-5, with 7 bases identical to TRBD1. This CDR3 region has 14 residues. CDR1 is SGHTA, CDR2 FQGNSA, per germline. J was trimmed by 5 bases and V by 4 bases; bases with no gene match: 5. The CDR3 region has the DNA TGTGCCAGCAGCTGGGGACAGACTTATCAGCCCCAGCATTTT. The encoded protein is CASSWGQTYQPQHF.

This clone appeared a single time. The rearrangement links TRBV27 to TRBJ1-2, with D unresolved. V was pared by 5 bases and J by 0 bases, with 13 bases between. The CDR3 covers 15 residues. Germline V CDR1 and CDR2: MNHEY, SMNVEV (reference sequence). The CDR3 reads CASSRLPPANYGYTF. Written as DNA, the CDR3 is TGTGCCAGCAGTCGCCTCCCGCCAGCTAACTATGGCTACACCTTC.

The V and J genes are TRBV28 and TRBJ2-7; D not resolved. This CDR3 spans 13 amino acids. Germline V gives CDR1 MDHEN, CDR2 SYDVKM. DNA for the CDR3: TGTGCAGGCAGGCGTCCAAACACCTACGAGCAGTACTTC. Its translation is CAGRRPNTYEQYF.

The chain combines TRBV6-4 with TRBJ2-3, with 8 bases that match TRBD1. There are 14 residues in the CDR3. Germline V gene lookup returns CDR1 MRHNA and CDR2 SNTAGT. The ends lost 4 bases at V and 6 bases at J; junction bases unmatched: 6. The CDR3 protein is CASSGTGFSDTQYF. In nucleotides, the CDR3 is TGTGCCAGCAGTGGGACAGGGTTTTCGGATACGCAGTATTTT.

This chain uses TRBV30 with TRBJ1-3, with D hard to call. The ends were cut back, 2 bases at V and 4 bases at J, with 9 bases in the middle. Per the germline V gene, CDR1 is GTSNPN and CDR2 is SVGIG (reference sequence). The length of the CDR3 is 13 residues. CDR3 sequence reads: CAWSNFRGNTIYF. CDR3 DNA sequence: TGTGCCTGGAGTAACTTTCGCGGAAACACCATATATTTT.

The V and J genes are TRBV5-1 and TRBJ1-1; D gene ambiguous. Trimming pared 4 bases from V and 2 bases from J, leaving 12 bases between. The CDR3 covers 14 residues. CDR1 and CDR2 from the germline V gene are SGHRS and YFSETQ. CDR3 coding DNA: TGCGCCAGCAGCCCAACCGCGGGAAACACTGAAGCTTTCTTT. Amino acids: CASSPTAGNTEAFF.

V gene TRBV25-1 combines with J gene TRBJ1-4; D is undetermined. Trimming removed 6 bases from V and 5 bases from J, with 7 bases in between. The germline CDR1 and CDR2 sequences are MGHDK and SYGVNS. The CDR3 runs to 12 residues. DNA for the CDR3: TGTGCCAGCAGACGGCAGAATGAAAAACTGTTTTTT. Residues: CASRRQNEKLFF.

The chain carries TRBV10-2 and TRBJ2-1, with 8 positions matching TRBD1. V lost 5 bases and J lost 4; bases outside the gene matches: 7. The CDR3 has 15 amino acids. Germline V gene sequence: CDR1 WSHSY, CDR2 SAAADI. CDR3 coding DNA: TGCGCCAGCAGTATCACAGGGGGAGGATACAATGAGCAGTTCTTC. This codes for CASSITGGGYNEQFF.

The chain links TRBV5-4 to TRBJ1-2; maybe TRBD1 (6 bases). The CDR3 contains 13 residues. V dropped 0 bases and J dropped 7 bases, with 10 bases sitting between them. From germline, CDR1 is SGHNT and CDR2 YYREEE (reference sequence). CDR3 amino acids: CASSLDRAVGYTF. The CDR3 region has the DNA TGTGCCAGCAGCTTGGACAGGGCCGTTGGCTACACCTTC.